These 30 T cell receptor beta chains were sequenced from one sample in a study of graft-versus-host responses after intestinal transplantation. Clones were sequenced by immunoSEQ multiplex PCR, and TCRdb holds only the in-frame ones, with some missing. The sample carries tens of thousands of clones, around nine tenths recorded once. These TCRs' antigens remain unknown. The sequencing used unstimulated CD8+ T cells sorted from spleen or lymph node cells, collected before intestinal transplant. Receptor source: a human donor who received an intestinal transplant.

The chain employs TRBV4-3 and TRBJ1-1, with a weak D call TRBD1 (5 bases). V was trimmed by 1 base and J by 0 bases, leaving 15 bases between them. This CDR3 comprises 17 residues. Germline assignment: CDR1 LGHNA and CDR2 YSLEER. CDR3 sequence reads: CASSQGLGGVMNTEAFF. In DNA, the CDR3 is TGCGCCAGCAGCCAAGGGTTGGGGGGAGTCATGAACACTGAAGCTTTCTTT.

CDR3 sequence: CASSEWGLGLAIEETQYF. CDR3 DNA: TGTGCCAGCAGTGAATGGGGGTTGGGCCTAGCGATCGAAGAGACCCAGTACTTC. The V call is TRBV6-1, the J call TRBJ2-5; possible D gene TRBD2, 6 bases. Germline CDR1 is MNHNS and CDR2 is SASEGT. The CDR3 covers 18 residues. V shed 2 bases and J shed 3 bases, with 22 bases lying between them.

This clone was detected a few times. This chain uses TRBV2 with TRBJ1-2; D unclear. This CDR3 is 10 amino acids long. Germline loops: CDR1 SNHLY, CDR2 FYNNEI. V was trimmed by 7 bases and J by 5 bases, leaving 5 bases between them. The CDR3 nucleotides read TGTGCCAGCACAGGATATGGCTACACCTTC. This sequence encodes CASTGYGYTF.

V usage is TRBV6-1 and J usage is TRBJ1-1; possibly TRBD1 for D (6 bases). V gave up 6 bases and J gave up 1 base, with 6 bases separating them. The germline V gene has CDR1 MNHNS and CDR2 SASEGT. This CDR3 region has 12 residues. CDR3 amino acids: CASRTGNTEAFF. As DNA, the CDR3 is TGTGCCAGCAGGACAGGGAACACTGAAGCTTTCTTT.

V is TRBV7-9 and J is TRBJ1-2; D uncertain. Germline assignment: CDR1 SEHNR and CDR2 FQNEAQ (reference sequence). V was cut by 5 bases and J by 4 bases, with 14 bases left in between. There are 14 residues in the CDR3. The CDR3, as DNA: TGTGCCAGCAGCGACCGGACGGACTTCTATGGCTACACCTTC. It is translated as CASSDRTDFYGYTF.

The rearrangement links TRBV13 to TRBJ1-1; D is ambiguous. This CDR3 has 12 residues. The germline V and J ends were trimmed by 5 bases and 1 base, with 5 bases remaining between them. Germline V lookup: CDR1 PRHDT, CDR2 FYEKMQ (reference sequence). The CDR3 DNA reads TGTGCCAGCAGCCTCGGGAACACTGAAGCTTTCTTT. Protein: CASSLGNTEAFF. The variable domain in full, with the rest retrieved from reference TRBV13 and TRBJ1-1, is AAGVIQSPRHLIKEKRETATLKCYPIPRHDTVYWYQQGPGQDPQFLISFYEKMQSDKGSIPDRFSAQQFSDYHSELNMSSLELGDSALYFCASSLGNTEAFFGQGTRLTVV.

The chain recombines TRBV28 with TRBJ2-7, with D maybe TRBD2 (5 bases). Germline CDR1 MDHEN, CDR2 SYDVKM. V lost 2 bases and J 4 bases, leaving 12 bases between the germline ends. The CDR3 sequence is 14 residues long. CDR3 sequence reads: CASSLGLGEYEQYF. CDR3 nucleotide sequence: TGTGCCAGCAGTTTAGGGTTGGGAGAATACGAGCAGTACTTC.

CDR3: CASSETAGAYNEQFF. CDR3 nucleotides: TGTGCCAGCAGTGAAACAGCGGGGGCTTACAATGAGCAGTTCTTC. J is TRBJ2-1 and V is TRBV2, with 8 bases lining up with TRBD2. With 2 bases clipped from V and 4 bases from J, the junction kept 4 bases outside the gene matches. The germline V gene has CDR1 SNHLY and CDR2 FYNNEI. The CDR3 consists of 15 residues.

The V gene is TRBV29-1, the J gene TRBJ2-1, with TRBD2 matching 8 bases. V trimming: 4 bases; J trimming: 0 bases; junction bases outside the gene matches: 2. CDR1 SQVTM and CDR2 ANQGSEA come from the germline V gene. The CDR3 length is 14 residues. This CDR3 is CSVASGSSYNEQFF. The CDR3, as DNA: TGCAGCGTTGCAAGCGGGAGCTCCTACAATGAGCAGTTCTTC.

With respect to this clone: Other DNA sequences of this sample code for an identical CDR3. The chain combines TRBV5-1 with TRBJ1-1; TRBD1 is a possible D gene (6 bases). Trimming removed 4 bases from V and 3 bases from J, with 13 bases in between. Per the germline V gene, CDR1 is SGHRS and CDR2 is YFSETQ. The CDR3 covers 14 residues. In DNA, the CDR3 is TGCGCCAGCAGCAACAGGGTAGGGTACACTGAAGCTTTCTTT. Its protein is CASSNRVGYTEAFF.

The chain recombines TRBV4-3 with TRBJ1-5; 8 bases agree with TRBD1. CDR3 length: 14 residues. J lost 6 bases, V lost 3 bases, and 4 bases had no gene match. Germline CDR1 and CDR2: LGHNA and YSLEER. DNA for the CDR3: TGCGCCAGCAGCCAGGACAGGGATACTCAGCCCCAGCATTTT. Its protein is CASSQDRDTQPQHF.

The chain links TRBV19 to TRBJ2-7; D unresolved. V shed 2 bases and J shed 2 bases, with 7 bases lying between them. The CDR3 totals 13 residues. CDR1 is LNHDA and CDR2 is SQIVND in the germline V gene (reference sequence). Here the CDR3 DNA reads TGTGCCAGTAGTATATCACATACCTACGAGCAGTACTTC. Protein: CASSISHTYEQYF. Filled out from reference TRBV19 and TRBJ2-7, the complete variable domain reads DGGITQSPKYLFRKEGQNVTLSCEQNLNHDAMYWYRQDPGQGLRLIYYSQIVNDFQKGDIAEGYSVSREKKESFPLTVTSAQKNPTAFYLCASSISHTYEQYFGPGTRLTVT.

Points on this clone: Other DNA variants within this sample encode the same CDR3. The chain has TRBV30 and TRBJ2-7; unclear D gene. Germline CDR1 reads GTSNPN; CDR2 reads SVGIG (reference sequence). The CDR3 is 13 amino acids. Trimming removed 0 bases at V and 2 bases at J, with 8 bases between. This chain's CDR3 is CAWSVGGTYEQYF. The CDR3 DNA sequence: TGTGCCTGGAGTGTAGGCGGAACCTACGAGCAGTACTTC. Full variable domain (rest looked up from reference TRBV30 and TRBJ2-7): SQTIHQWPATLVQPVGSPLSLECTVEGTSNPNLYWYRQAAGRGLQLLFYSVGIGQISSEVPQNLSASRPQDRQFILSSKKLLLSDSGFYLCAWSVGGTYEQYFGPGTRLTVT.

This clone has just one count. This chain links TRBV10-1 with TRBJ2-7; 10 bases map to TRBD2. This CDR3 region has 16 residues. V lost 0 bases, J lost 3 bases, and 5 bases stayed unmatched. Germline loops: CDR1 WNHNN, CDR2 SYGVQD (reference sequence). Written as DNA, the CDR3 is TGCGCCAGCAGTGAGTCCGGGACTAGCGTTCTCTACGAGCAGTACTTC. This sequence encodes CASSESGTSVLYEQYF.

The CDR3 region is CASTDGFGDTEAFF. CDR3 sequence (DNA): TGTGCCAGCACCGACGGCTTCGGGGACACTGAAGCTTTCTTT. The rearrangement uses TRBV2 and TRBJ1-1; D is undetermined. The ends were cut back, 7 bases at V and 3 bases at J, with 15 bases in the middle. CDR1 SNHLY and CDR2 FYNNEI come from the germline V gene. The CDR3 length is 14 residues.

The chain combines TRBV19 with TRBJ2-3, with 8 bases matching TRBD2. V shed 5 bases, J shed 1 base, and the junction held 5 bases outside the gene matches. This CDR3 contains 15 residues. Germline V gene lookup returns CDR1 LNHDA and CDR2 SQIVND (reference sequence). CDR3 DNA sequence: TGTGCCAGTAGTCATAGCGGGATCCGCACAGATACGCAGTATTTT. Its translation is CASSHSGIRTDTQYF.

V and J are TRBV6-5 and TRBJ2-3; 8 nucleotides align to TRBD2. Germline values: CDR1 MNHEY, CDR2 SVGAGI. V shed 2 bases and J 2 bases; nucleotides not matched to a gene: 6. The CDR3 spans 16 residues. CDR3 amino acids: CASSYVGGGLTDTQYF. CDR3 sequence (DNA): TGTGCCAGCAGTTACGTCGGGGGGGGCCTCACAGATACGCAGTATTTT.

The genes are TRBV10-1 and TRBJ2-3; the D is unclear. Germline-derived CDR1 and CDR2 are WNHNN and SYGVQD (reference sequence). The CDR3 runs 14 residues. V lost 4 bases to trimming and J lost 6 bases, with 14 bases between them. The DNA of the CDR3 is TGCGCCAGCAGTGGAGGTTTGGTTTCCGATACGCAGTATTTT. Translation gives CASSGGLVSDTQYF.

The table lists this clone with a few counts. The rearrangement links TRBV27 to TRBJ2-7; a weak D match, TRBD1 (5 bases). Germline CDR1 reads MNHEY; CDR2 reads SMNVEV (reference sequence). The V and J ends lost 3 bases and 2 bases respectively, with 20 bases between them. CDR3 length equals 17 residues. The CDR3 region is CASSFKGQGVLPYEQYF. The CDR3 DNA sequence: TGTGCCAGCAGTTTCAAGGGGCAGGGCGTGCTTCCCTACGAGCAGTACTTC.

The chain combines TRBV5-1 with TRBJ2-3, with 7 positions matching TRBD2. The germline V gene encodes CDR1 SGHRS and CDR2 YFSETQ. The CDR3 sequence is 16 residues long. After removal of 0 bases from V and 6 bases from J, the junction contained 10 bases not matched to a gene. CDR3 residues: CASSLEASGSGDTQYF. The DNA of the CDR3 is TGCGCCAGCAGCTTGGAAGCTAGCGGTAGTGGCGATACGCAGTATTTT.

The V and J genes are TRBV2 and TRBJ2-7, with 8 bases that match TRBD2. This CDR3 comprises 15 residues. The germline CDR1 and CDR2 sequences are SNHLY and FYNNEI. The junction had 9 bases not matched to a gene; V was cut back by 6 bases and J by 2 bases. The CDR3 loop reads CASRDLSGNAYEQYF. In DNA form, the CDR3 reads TGTGCCAGCAGAGACCTTAGCGGGAACGCCTACGAGCAGTACTTC.

This chain uses TRBV7-9 with TRBJ1-1; D is perhaps TRBD1 (5 bases). Trimming took off 5 bases at V and 3 bases at J, with 13 bases between the two ends. The CDR3 totals 14 residues. CDR1 is SEHNR, CDR2 FQNEAQ, per germline (reference sequence). As DNA, the CDR3 is TGTGCCAGCAGCGCCGGTGGGGGGGACACTGAAGCTTTCTTT. Its translation is CASSAGGGDTEAFF.

The chain has TRBV6-5 and TRBJ2-7; tentatively, D is TRBD1 (5 bases). The germline V gene has CDR1 MNHEY and CDR2 SVGAGI. The V and J ends lost 7 bases and 2 bases respectively, with 9 bases between them. The CDR3 runs to 12 residues. The CDR3 loop reads CASMGQTYEQYF. The CDR3 DNA follows: TGTGCCAGCATGGGGCAAACCTACGAGCAGTACTTC.

V and J are TRBV4-1 and TRBJ1-5, with a weak D call TRBD1 (5 bases). This CDR3 is built from 16 residues. Trimming left V 2 bases short and J 5 bases short, with 16 bases between. Germline CDR1 reads MGHRA; CDR2 reads YSYEKL. CDR3 DNA: TGCGCCAGCAGCCAAACTCAAGCTGGGGGGGATCAGCCCCAGCATTTT. It codes for CASSQTQAGGDQPQHF.

The CDR3 nucleotides are TGTGCCAGCAGCTTCGGCCGGAGCTCCTACGAGCAGTACTTC. Its protein product is CASSFGRSSYEQYF. V gene TRBV13 combines with J gene TRBJ2-7; no reliable D call. This CDR3 has 14 amino acids. Between the trimmed V and J ends, which lost 3 bases and 0 bases, there was a span of 9 bases. CDR1 and CDR2 (germline): PRHDT, FYEKMQ (reference sequence).

The V and J genes are TRBV6-6 and TRBJ2-7; weak D call: TRBD1 (6 bases). Looked up from germline, CDR1 is MNHNY and CDR2 is SVGAGI (reference sequence). Trimming took 8 bases from V and 1 from J, leaving 12 bases between them. The CDR3 covers 13 residues. The CDR3 here is CASQQGASYEQYF. The CDR3 bases are TGTGCCAGCCAACAGGGTGCGTCCTACGAGCAGTACTTC.

The chain recombines TRBV7-3 with TRBJ2-3, with TRBD2 identical over 9 bases. J gave up 0 bases and V 5 bases, and 6 bases lay outside the gene matches. The CDR3 totals 16 residues. Per germline, CDR1 SGHTA and CDR2 FQGTGA. The chain's CDR3 is CASSPRLAESTDTQYF. The CDR3 bases are TGTGCCAGCAGCCCCCGACTAGCGGAGAGCACAGATACGCAGTATTTT. Drawing the rest from reference TRBV7-3 and TRBJ2-3, the complete variable domain is GAGVSQTPSNKVTEKGKYVELRCDPISGHTALYWYRQSLGQGPEFLIYFQGTGAADDSGLPNDRFFAVRPEGSVSTLKIQRTERGDSAVYLCASSPRLAESTDTQYFGPGTRLTVL.

This clone was detected only once. The chain employs TRBV28 and TRBJ2-1; TRBD2 matches at 10 bases. The CDR3 runs 19 residues. V trimming: 6 bases; J trimming: 1 base; junction bases outside the gene matches: 15. Germline V gene sequence: CDR1 MDHEN, CDR2 SYDVKM. CDR3: CASRPTGTSVLHSYNEQFF. The CDR3, as DNA: TGTGCCAGCAGGCCTACCGGGACTAGCGTGCTCCATTCCTACAATGAGCAGTTCTTC.

The rearrangement links TRBV4-1 to TRBJ2-3, with 10 bases aligning to TRBD2. This CDR3 spans 16 amino acids. With V trimmed by 2 bases and J by 3 bases, 5 bases remained unmatched. Germline CDR1 is MGHRA and CDR2 is YSYEKL. In nucleotides, the CDR3 is TGCGCCAGCAGCCAAAGAGCGGGGGGGCAGACAGATACGCAGTATTTT. Translating gives CASSQRAGGQTDTQYF.

The chain employs TRBV4-2 and TRBJ2-7; D possibly corresponds to TRBD2 (5 bases). Germline-derived CDR1 and CDR2 are LGHNA and YNFKEQ. V was shortened by 4 bases and J by 0 bases, with 13 bases between the two germline ends. The CDR3 is made up of 15 amino acids. CDR3 in DNA: TGTGCCAGCAGCCCCCTCGCGGGCTCCTCCTACGAGCAGTACTTC. Its protein product is CASSPLAGSSYEQYF.